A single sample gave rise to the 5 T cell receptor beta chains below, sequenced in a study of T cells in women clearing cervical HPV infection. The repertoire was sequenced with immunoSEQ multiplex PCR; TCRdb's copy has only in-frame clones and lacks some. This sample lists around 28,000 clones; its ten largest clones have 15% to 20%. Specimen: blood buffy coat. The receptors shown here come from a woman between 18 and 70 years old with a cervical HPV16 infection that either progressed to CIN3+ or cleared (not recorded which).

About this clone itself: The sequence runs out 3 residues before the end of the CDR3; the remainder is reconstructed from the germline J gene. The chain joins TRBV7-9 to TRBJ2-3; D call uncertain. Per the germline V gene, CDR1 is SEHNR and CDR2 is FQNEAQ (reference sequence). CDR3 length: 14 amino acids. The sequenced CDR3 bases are TGTGCCAGCAGCTTAGAGGGTTTTAGAGAGACG. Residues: CASSLEGFRET. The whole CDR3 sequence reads CASSLEGFRETQYF. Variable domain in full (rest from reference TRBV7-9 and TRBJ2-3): DTGVSQNPRHKITKRGQNVTFRCDPISEHNRLYWYRQTLGQGPEFLTYFQNEAQLEKSRLLSDRFSAERPKGSFSTLEIQRTEQGDSAMYLCASSLEGFRETQYFGPGTRLTVL.

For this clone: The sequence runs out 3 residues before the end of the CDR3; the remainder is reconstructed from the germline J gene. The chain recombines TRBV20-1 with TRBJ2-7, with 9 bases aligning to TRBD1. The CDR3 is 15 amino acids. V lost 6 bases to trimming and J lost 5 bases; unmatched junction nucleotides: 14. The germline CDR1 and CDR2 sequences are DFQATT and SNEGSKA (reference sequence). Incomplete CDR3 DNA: TGCAGTGCCATTAGATTGGACAGGGGAAGGGACGAG. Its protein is CSAIRLDRGRDE. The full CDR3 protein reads CSAIRLDRGRDEQYF.

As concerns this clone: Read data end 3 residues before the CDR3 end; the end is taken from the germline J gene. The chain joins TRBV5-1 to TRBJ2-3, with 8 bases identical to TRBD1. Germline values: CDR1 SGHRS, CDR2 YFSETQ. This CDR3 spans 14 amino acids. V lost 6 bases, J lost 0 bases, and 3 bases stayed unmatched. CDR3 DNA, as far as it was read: TGCGCCAGCATGGGACAGGTCAGCACAGATACG. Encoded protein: CASMGQVSTDT. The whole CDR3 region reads CASMGQVSTDTQYF.

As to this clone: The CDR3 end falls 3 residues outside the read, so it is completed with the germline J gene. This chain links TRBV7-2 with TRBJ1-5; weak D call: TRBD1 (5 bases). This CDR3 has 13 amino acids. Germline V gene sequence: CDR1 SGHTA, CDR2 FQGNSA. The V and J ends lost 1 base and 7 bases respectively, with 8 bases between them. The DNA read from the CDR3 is TGTGCCAGCAGCTTAGTGGACACCCAGCCC. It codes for CASSLVDTQP. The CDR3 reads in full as CASSLVDTQPQHF.

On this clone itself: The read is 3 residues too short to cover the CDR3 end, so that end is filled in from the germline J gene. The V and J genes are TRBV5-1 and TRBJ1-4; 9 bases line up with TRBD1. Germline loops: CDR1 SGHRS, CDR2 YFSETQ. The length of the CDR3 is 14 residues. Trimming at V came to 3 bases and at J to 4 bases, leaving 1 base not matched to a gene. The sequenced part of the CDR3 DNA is TGCGCCAGCAGCTCGACAGGGGGTAATGAAAAA. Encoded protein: CASSSTGGNEK. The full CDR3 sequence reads CASSSTGGNEKLFF. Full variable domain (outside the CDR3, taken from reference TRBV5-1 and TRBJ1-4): KAGVTQTPRYLIKTRGQQVTLSCSPISGHRSVSWYQQTPGQGLQFLFEYFSETQRNKGNFPGRFSGRQFSNSRSEMNVSTLELGDSALYLCASSSTGGNEKLFFGSGTQLSVL.